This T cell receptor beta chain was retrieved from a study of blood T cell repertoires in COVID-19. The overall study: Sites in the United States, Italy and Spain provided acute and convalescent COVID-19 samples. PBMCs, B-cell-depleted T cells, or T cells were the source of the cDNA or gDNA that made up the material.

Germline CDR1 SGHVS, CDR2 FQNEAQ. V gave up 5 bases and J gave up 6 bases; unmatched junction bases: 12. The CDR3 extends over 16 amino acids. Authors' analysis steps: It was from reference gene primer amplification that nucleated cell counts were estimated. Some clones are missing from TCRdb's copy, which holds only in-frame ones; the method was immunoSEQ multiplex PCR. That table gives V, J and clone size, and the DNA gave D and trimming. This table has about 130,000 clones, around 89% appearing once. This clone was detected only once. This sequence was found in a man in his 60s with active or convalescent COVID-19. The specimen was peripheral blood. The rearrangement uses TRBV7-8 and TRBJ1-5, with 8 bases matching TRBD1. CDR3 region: CASSERKQGVGQPQHF. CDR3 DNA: TGTGCCAGCAGCGAACGAAAACAGGGGGTCGGTCAGCCCCAGCATTTT.